The clone carrying this T cell receptor (beta chain) appeared a single time. Through a sample-barcoded 5' primer and a J-beta primer mix, a second PCR was run for roughly 6 to 12 cycles. All cDNA molecules were each tagged by a template-switch adaptor with 12 random nucleotides. TCRdb used MiXCR to reprocess the 5' RACE reads, holding one entry per CDR3 protein. This sample has hundreds of thousands of distinct CDR3 sequences; more than 55% occur once, and the top ten carry roughly 24%. Germline V gives CDR1 SQVTM, CDR2 ANQGSEA. The CDR3 extends over 19 amino acids. The junction had 27 bases not matched to a gene; V was cut back by 6 bases and J by 5 bases. Total RNA was extracted at no less than 5 micrograms per sample. The sample comes from a study of blood T cells in healthy people across ages.

The chain couples TRBV29-1 to TRBJ2-5; 7 bases align to TRBD1. The sequence derives from a man in his forties or fifties in good health. The sample was blood. The CDR3 DNA reads as TGCAGCGTCCCCGGTGTATCTCGTGCTCACCTAGACAGGGACGAGACCCAGTACTTC. Translation: CSVPGVSRAHLDRDETQYF.